What follows is one T cell receptor beta chain and its context. This entry is derived from a study of blood T cell repertoires in COVID-19. CDR3 length equals 14 residues. V lost 0 bases, J lost 4 bases, and 10 bases lay in between. Germline lookup yields CDR1 MNHEY and CDR2 SMNVEV (reference sequence). Per the study methods: Amplification of reference gene primers was used by the study to estimate nucleated cell counts. Clones were sequenced by immunoSEQ multiplex PCR, and TCRdb holds only the in-frame ones, with some missing. The DNA was the basis for D and trimming; V, J and clone size are from that table. The sample consists of 44,000 or so clones, roughly 69% of them appearing once.

Source material: peripheral blood. The chain has TRBV27 and TRBJ2-7; D is uncertain. The clonotype originates from a man aged 80 or over with acute or convalescent COVID-19. CDR3 loop: CASSLSIQPYEQYF. DNA of the CDR3: TGTGCCAGCAGTTTATCGATACAGCCATACGAGCAGTACTTC.